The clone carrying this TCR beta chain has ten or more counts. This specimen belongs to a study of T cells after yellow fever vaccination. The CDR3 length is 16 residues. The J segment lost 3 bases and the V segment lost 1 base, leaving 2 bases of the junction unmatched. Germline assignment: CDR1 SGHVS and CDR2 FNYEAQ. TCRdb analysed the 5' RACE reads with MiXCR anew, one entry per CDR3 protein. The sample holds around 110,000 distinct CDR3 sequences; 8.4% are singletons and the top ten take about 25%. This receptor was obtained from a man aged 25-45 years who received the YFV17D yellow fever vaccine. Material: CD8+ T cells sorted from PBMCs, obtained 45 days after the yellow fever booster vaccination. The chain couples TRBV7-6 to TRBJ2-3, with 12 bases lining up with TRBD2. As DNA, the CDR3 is TGTGCCAGCAGCTTAGGGGGGACTAGCGGGACAGATACGCAGTATTTT. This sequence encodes CASSLGGTSGTDTQYF. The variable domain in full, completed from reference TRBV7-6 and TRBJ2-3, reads GAGVSQSPRYKVTKRGQDVALRCDPISGHVSLYWYRQALGQGPEFLTYFNYEAQQDKSGLPNDRFSAERPEGSISTLTIQRTEQRDSAMYRCASSLGGTSGTDTQYFGPGTRLTVL.